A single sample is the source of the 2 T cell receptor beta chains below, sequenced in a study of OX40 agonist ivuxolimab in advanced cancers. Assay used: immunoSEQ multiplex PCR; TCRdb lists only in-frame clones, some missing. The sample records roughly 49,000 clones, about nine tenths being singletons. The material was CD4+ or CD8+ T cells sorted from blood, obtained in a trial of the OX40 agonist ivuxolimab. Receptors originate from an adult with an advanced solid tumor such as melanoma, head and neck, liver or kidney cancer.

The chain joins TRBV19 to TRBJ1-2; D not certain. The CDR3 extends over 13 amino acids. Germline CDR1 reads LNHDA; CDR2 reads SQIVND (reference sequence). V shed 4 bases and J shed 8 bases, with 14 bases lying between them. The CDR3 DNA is TGTGCCAGTAGTACCCCTACCGGGGAAGGCTACACCTTC. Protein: CASSTPTGEGYTF. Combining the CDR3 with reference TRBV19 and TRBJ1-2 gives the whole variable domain DGGITQSPKYLFRKEGQNVTLSCEQNLNHDAMYWYRQDPGQGLRLIYYSQIVNDFQKGDIAEGYSVSREKKESFPLTVTSAQKNPTAFYLCASSTPTGEGYTFGSGTRLTVV.

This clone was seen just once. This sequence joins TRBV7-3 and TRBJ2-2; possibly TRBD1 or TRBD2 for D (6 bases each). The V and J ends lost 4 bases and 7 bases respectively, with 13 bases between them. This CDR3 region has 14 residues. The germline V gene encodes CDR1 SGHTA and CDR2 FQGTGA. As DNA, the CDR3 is TGTGCCAGCAGCTACATCGGGGGCGACGGGGAGCTGTTTTTT. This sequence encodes CASSYIGGDGELFF.